This T cell receptor beta chain was profiled in a study of cytomegalovirus exposure and HLA in healthy donors. V shed 3 bases, J shed 2 bases, and the junction held 8 bases outside the gene matches. This CDR3 contains 16 residues. Germline V gene lookup returns CDR1 KGHSH and CDR2 LQKENI. Researchers ran the PCR with 60 Vbeta and 13 Jbeta primers. Here immunoSEQ multiplex PCR was the method, and the copy in TCRdb shows in-frame clones only, minus some. The sample has some 190,000 clones, around three quarters seen once. The sequenced material came from PBMCs. The chain combines TRBV18 with TRBJ2-3; 7 bases line up with TRBD1. The TCR was taken from a woman younger than 45 in good health and CMV-seropositive. CDR3 DNA: TGTGCCAGCTCACCGAAACCGGGACAGCCCACAGATACGCAGTATTTT. Its protein is CASSPKPGQPTDTQYF.